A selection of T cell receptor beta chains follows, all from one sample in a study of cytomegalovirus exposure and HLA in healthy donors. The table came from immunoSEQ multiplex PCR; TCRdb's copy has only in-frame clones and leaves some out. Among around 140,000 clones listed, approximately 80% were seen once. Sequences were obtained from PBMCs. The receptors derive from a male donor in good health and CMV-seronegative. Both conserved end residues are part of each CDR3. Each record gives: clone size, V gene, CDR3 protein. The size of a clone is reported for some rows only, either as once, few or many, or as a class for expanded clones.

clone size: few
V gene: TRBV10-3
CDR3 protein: CATSTTIQETQYF

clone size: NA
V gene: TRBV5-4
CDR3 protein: CASSLAPRENTEAFF

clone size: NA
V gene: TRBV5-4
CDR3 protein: CASSLGTGGSYEQYF

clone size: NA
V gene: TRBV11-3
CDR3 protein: CASSFSLAAPNEQYF

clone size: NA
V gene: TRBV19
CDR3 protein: CASGRSNGDEQYF

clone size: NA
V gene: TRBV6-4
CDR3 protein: CASRAGTSGRNEQFF

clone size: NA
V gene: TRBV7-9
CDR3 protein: CASSFSSPILAGDEQFF

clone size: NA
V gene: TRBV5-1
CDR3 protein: CASRNRDILSGANVLTF

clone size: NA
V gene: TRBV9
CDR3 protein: CASSSQTGPNEKLFF

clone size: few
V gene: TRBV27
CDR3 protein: CASSFRDRPRGGYTF

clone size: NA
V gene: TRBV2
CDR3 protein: CASRDRARASTDTQYF

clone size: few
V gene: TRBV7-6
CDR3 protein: CASSLGDRGRGPSTDTQYF

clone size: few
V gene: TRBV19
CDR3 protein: CASTFTGDSSPLHF

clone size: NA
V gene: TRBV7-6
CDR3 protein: CASSLEGGPYEQYF

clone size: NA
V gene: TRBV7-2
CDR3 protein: CASSLGLAGYEQYF

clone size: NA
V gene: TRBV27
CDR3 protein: CASRRQGNSGANGLTF

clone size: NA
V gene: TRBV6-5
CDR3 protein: CASSHGHSSYEQYF

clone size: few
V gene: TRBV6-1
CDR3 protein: CASSESTSGPNYEQYF

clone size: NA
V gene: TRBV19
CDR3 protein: CASSQWTHMNTEAFF

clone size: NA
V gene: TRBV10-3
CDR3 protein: CAISGTRVHEQFF

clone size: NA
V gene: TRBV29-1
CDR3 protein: CSVDPWGQGLETEAFF

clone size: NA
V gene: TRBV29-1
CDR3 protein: CSVKSSNTEAFF

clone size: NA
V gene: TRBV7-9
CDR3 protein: CSSSLNSYEQYF

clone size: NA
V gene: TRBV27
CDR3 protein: CASRRQGATNEKLFF

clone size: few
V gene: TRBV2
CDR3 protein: CASSTGTSGNTIYF

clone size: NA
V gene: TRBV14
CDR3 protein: CASSHPTSGTSYEQYF

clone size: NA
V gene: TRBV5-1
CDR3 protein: CASSFQAGVTDTQYF

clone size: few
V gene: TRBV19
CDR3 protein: CASSPGQGGNTEAFF

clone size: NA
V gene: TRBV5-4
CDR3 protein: CASTQGFGMNTEAFF

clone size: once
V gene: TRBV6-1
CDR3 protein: CASRLTGFLNEKLFF

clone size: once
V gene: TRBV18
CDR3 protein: CASSQEGNFIPGTQYF

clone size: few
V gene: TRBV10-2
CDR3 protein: CASQTGGHGYTF

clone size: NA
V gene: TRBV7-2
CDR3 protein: CASSLGGGLAEQFF

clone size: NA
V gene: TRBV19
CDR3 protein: CASSSIAGGVYEQYF

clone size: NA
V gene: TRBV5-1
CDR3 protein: CASSVYSGLLYEQYF

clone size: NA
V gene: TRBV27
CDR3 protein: CASSHRDRQETQYF

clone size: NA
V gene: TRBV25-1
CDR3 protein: CASTRSGSGANGLTF

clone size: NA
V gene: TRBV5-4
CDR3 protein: CASSLPGTGLSEQYF

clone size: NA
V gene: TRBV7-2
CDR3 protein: CASSLEGQGTDTQYF

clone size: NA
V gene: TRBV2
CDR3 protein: CASSAGLSTDTQYF

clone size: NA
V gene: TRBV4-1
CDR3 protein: CASSQVQGTIYF

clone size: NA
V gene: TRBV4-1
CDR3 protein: CASSDRARGYEQYF

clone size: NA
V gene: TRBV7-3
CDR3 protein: CASSLTGSSGNEQFF

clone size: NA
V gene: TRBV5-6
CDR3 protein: CASSQSGISTDTQYF

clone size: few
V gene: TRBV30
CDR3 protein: CAWSSSGLGQPQHF

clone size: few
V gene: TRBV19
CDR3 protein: CASSMAERSYEQYF